These 7 T cell receptor beta chains were sequenced from one sample in a study of shared clonotypes between healthy human individuals. This table comes from immunoSEQ multiplex PCR, and its TCRdb copy is limited to in-frame clones, with some not included. The table has roughly 2,300,000 clones, about nine tenths seen once. The sequencing input was naive CD4+ T cells from PBMCs. Subset meaning: CD45RA+ positively selected. These receptors were obtained from a man younger than 35 in good health. Some clones in this sample may be carry-over from other donors' samples.

As for this clone: Other DNA sequences in this specimen translate into the identical CDR3. The chain combines TRBV7-9 with TRBJ2-1; a weak D match, TRBD2 (5 bases). Trimming cost V 1 base and J 9 bases, with 10 bases left between them. CDR1 is SEHNR and CDR2 is FQNEAQ in the germline V gene (reference sequence). CDR3 length equals 13 residues. The CDR3 nucleotides read TGTGCCAGCAGCTTAGTTGTTGCGGGTGAGCAGTTCTTC. It codes for CASSLVVAGEQFF.

The chain combines TRBV28 with TRBJ2-1; 11 bases agree with TRBD2. The CDR3 runs to 16 residues. Germline loops: CDR1 MDHEN, CDR2 SYDVKM. Unmatched junction bases numbered 4, after V lost 5 bases and J lost 1 base. The CDR3 nucleotides are TGTGCCAGCAGTCGGGGGACTAGCGGTTCCTACAATGAGCAGTTCTTC. Its translation is CASSRGTSGSYNEQFF.

This clone was picked up one time. This rearrangement joins TRBV28 to TRBJ2-1; the match to TRBD1 covers 8 bases. The CDR3 spans 14 residues. The V and J ends lost 5 bases and 2 bases, in that order; junction bases with no gene match: 2. From germline, CDR1 is MDHEN and CDR2 SYDVKM. The CDR3 nucleotides are TGTGCCAGCAGTCGGACAGGGACCTACAATGAGCAGTTCTTC. This sequence encodes CASSRTGTYNEQFF.

The chain carries TRBV2 and TRBJ1-5; D is unresolved. CDR3 length equals 15 residues. Trimming took off 3 bases at V and 0 bases at J, with 9 bases between the two ends. From germline, CDR1 is SNHLY and CDR2 FYNNEI. As DNA, the CDR3 is TGTGCCAGCAGTGATCCCAGACTTAGCAATCAGCCCCAGCATTTT. It encodes CASSDPRLSNQPQHF. The entire variable domain, with the rest obtained from reference TRBV2 and TRBJ1-5, is as follows: EPEVTQTPSHQVTQMGQEVILRCVPISNHLYFYWYRQILGQKVEFLVSFYNNEISEKSEIFDDQFSVERPDGSNFTLKIRSTKLEDSAMYFCASSDPRLSNQPQHFGDGTRLSIL.

The sample holds one count of this clone. This chain connects TRBV28 to TRBJ2-7, with TRBD2 identical over 11 bases. Germline trimming cut 5 bases from V and 7 bases from J; bases unmatched to any gene: 10. The CDR3 totals 15 residues. In germline, CDR1 is MDHEN, CDR2 SYDVKM. The CDR3 DNA is TGTGCCAGCAGTACCCCGGATAGCGGGAGGGAGGAGCAGTACTTC. It translates to CASSTPDSGREEQYF.

This chain links TRBV2 with TRBJ2-3; 7 positions agree with TRBD2. The CDR3 has 15 amino acids. Germline V gene lookup returns CDR1 SNHLY and CDR2 FYNNEI. Trimming at V came to 6 bases and at J to 2 bases, leaving 8 bases not matched to a gene. The CDR3 loop is CASRLSAGATDTQYF. Here the CDR3 DNA reads TGTGCCAGCAGGTTGTCGGCGGGAGCCACAGATACGCAGTATTTT.

With respect to this clone: Other DNA sequences of this sample code for an identical CDR3. The genes are TRBV18 and TRBJ2-7; 9 bases align to TRBD1. J lost 3 bases, V lost 6 bases, and 6 bases had no gene match. CDR1 and CDR2 from the germline V gene are KGHSH and LQKENI. The CDR3 covers 14 residues. The CDR3 DNA sequence: TGTGCCAGCTCGTCCGGGACAGGGCGCTACGAGCAGTACTTC. Protein sequence: CASSSGTGRYEQYF.